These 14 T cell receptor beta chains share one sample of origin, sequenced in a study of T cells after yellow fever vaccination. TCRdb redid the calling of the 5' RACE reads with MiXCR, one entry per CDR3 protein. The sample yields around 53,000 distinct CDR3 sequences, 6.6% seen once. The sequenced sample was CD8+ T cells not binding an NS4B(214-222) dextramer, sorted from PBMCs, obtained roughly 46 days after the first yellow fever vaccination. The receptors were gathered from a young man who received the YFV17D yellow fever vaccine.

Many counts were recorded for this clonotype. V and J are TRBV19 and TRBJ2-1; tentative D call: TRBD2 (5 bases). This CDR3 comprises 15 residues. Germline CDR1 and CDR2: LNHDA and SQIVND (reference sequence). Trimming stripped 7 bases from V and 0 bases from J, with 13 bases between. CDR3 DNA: TGTGCCAGTACCAGAGATGGGAGCTCCTACAATGAGCAGTTCTTC. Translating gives CASTRDGSSYNEQFF.

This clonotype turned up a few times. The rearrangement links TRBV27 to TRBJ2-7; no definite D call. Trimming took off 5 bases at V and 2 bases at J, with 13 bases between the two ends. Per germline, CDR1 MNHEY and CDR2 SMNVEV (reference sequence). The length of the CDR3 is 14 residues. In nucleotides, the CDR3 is TGTGCCAGCAGTAAATTGGACCGGCCCTACGAGCAGTACGTC. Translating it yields CASSKLDRPYEQYV.

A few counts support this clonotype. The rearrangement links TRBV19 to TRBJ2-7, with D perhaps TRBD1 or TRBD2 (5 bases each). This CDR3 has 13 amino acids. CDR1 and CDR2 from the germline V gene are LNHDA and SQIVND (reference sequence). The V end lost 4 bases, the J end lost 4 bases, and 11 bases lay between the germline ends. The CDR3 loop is CASSTVWGYEQYV. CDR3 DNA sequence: TGTGCCAGTAGTACGGTTTGGGGGTACGAGCAGTACGTC.

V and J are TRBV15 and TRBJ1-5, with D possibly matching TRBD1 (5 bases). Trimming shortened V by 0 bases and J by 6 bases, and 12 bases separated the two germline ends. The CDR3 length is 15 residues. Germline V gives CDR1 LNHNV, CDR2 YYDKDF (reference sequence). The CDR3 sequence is CATSRERGPGQPQHF. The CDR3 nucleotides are TGTGCCACCAGCAGAGAGAGGGGACCGGGTCAGCCCCAGCATTTT.

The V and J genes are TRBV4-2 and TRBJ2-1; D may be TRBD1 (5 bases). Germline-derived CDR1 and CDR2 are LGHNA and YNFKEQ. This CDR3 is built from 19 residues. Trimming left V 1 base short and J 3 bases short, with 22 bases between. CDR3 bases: TGTGCCAGCAGCCAAGGGGTTTTTTTTGTAGGGGCTGACTACAATGAGCAGTTCTTC. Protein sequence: CASSQGVFFVGADYNEQFF.

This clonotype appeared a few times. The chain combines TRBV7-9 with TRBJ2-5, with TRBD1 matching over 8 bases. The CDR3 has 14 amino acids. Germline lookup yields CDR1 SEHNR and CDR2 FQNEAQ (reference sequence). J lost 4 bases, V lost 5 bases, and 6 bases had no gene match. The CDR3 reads CASSADRGGETQYF. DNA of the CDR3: TGTGCCAGCAGCGCCGACAGGGGCGGAGAGACCCAGTACTTC.

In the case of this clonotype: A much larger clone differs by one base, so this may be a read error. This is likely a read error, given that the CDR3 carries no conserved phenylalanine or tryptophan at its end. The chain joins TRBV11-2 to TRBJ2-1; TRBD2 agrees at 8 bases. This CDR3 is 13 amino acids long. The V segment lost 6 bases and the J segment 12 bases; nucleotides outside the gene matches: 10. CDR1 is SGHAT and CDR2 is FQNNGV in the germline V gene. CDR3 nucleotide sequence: TGTGCCAGCAGTCCCCGGGGGGGAGAGCGGCAGTTCCTC. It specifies CASSPRGGERQFL.

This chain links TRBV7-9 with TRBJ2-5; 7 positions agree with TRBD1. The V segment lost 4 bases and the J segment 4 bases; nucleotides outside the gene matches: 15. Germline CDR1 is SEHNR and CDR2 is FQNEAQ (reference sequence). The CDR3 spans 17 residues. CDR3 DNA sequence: TGTGCCAGCAGCTATCTCGGAACAGGGGATTTCAGAGAGACCCAGTACTTC. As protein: CASSYLGTGDFRETQYF.

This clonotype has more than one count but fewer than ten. The CDR3 coding sequence is TGTGCCAGCCGGCCCGGAGGGACAGGGGGCTACGAGCAGTACGTC. Translation gives CASRPGGTGGYEQYV. The V gene is TRBV6-2 or TRBV6-3, the J gene TRBJ2-7, with 11 bases lining up with TRBD1. Germline V gene lookup returns CDR1 MNHEY and CDR2 SVGEGT. The CDR3 length is 15 residues. The junction had 9 bases not matched to a gene; V was cut back by 8 bases and J by 3 bases.

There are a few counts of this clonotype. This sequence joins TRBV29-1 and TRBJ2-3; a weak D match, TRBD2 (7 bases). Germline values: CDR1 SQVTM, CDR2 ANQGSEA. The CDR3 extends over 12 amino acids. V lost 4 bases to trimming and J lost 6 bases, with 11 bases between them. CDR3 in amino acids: CSVGGGGDTQYF. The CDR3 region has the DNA TGCAGCGTTGGGGGGGGCGGGGATACGCAGTATTTT.

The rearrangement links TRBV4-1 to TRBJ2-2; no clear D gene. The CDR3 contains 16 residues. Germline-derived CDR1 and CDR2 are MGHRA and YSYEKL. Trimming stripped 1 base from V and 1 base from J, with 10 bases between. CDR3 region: CASSQVRTGNTGELFF. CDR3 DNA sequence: TGCGCCAGCAGCCAAGTCCGCACGGGGAACACCGGGGAGCTGTTTTTT.

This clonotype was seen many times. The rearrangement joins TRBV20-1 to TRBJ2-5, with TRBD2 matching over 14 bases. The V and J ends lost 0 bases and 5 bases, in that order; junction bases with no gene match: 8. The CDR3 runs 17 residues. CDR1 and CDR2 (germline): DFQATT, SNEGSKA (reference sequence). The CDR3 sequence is CSARDSGLAGVGETQYF. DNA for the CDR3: TGCAGTGCTAGAGATTCGGGACTAGCGGGGGTTGGGGAGACCCAGTACTTC.

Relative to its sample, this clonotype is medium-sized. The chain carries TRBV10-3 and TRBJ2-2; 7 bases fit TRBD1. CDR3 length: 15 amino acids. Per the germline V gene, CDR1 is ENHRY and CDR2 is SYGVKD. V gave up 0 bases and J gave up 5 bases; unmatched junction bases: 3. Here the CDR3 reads CAISESQQGTGELFF. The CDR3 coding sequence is TGTGCCATCAGTGAGTCCCAACAGGGGACCGGGGAGCTGTTTTTT.

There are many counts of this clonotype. CDR3 DNA: TGTGCCAGCGCTGGGGACTCCTACGAGCAGTACTTC. Its protein product is CASAGDSYEQYF. The chain carries TRBV12-3 or TRBV12-4 and TRBJ2-7; D not resolved. This CDR3 region has 12 residues. V was clipped by 8 bases and J by 0 bases, with 8 bases between them.